Following are 14 T cell receptor beta chains from one sample sequenced in a study of CD8+ T cells in alopecia areata. RNA extraction was followed by reverse transcription into cDNA, which acted as the sequencing template. TCRdb's copy holds only in-frame clones and misses some; the assay was immunoSEQ multiplex PCR. This sample yields 150,000 to 160,000 clones, of which 45% to 60% are seen a single time; approximately 19% belongs to the top ten. Sequenced here: CD8+ T cells sorted from blood, sampled at week 0. The receptors originated from a human donor with alopecia areata.

The CDR3 region is CASSGYNTGELFF. Here the CDR3 DNA reads TGTGCCAGCAGCGGATATAACACCGGGGAGCTGTTTTTT. The chain uses TRBV11-3 and TRBJ2-2; D is unclear. V shed 5 bases and J shed 2 bases, with 6 bases lying between them. From germline, CDR1 is SGHNT and CDR2 YENEEA. The CDR3 extends over 13 amino acids. The entire variable domain, with the rest obtained from reference TRBV11-3 and TRBJ2-2, is as follows: EAGVVQSPRYKIIEKKQPVAFWCNPISGHNTLYWYLQNLGQGPELLIRYENEEAVDDSQLPKDRFSAERLKGVDSTLKIQPAELGDSAVYLCASSGYNTGELFFGEGSRLTVL.

This clone was observed a few times. Written as DNA, the CDR3 is TGCGCCAGCAGCCAAGGGGGAAGTTCTCTTGGCTACACCTTC. Residues: CASSQGGSSLGYTF. The chain is built from TRBV4-1 and TRBJ1-2; D not certain. The CDR3 sequence is 14 residues long. Trimming cost V 1 base and J 7 bases, with 13 bases left between them. Germline CDR1 reads MGHRA; CDR2 reads YSYEKL.

The chain carries TRBV2 and TRBJ2-3; D assignment may be TRBD1 or TRBD2 (5 bases each). Germline values: CDR1 SNHLY, CDR2 FYNNEI. Deletions cut 10 bases from V and 4 bases from J, with 21 bases between. This CDR3 has 15 residues. CDR3 nucleotide sequence: TGTGCCACCCAACCGGGACCGGGGTCCGCAGATACGCAGTATTTT. Protein product: CATQPGPGSADTQYF.

The V gene is TRBV30, the J gene TRBJ1-1, with a possible D match to TRBD1 (6 bases). The length of the CDR3 is 13 residues. CDR1 is GTSNPN and CDR2 is SVGIG in the germline V gene (reference sequence). Trimming stripped 0 bases from V and 4 bases from J, with 9 bases between. Here the CDR3 DNA reads TGTGCCTGGAGTGTCAGACAGGCCACTGAAGCTTTCTTT. It is translated as CAWSVRQATEAFF.

The J gene is TRBJ2-1, the V gene TRBV5-1; D possibly uses TRBD1 or TRBD2 (5 bases each). The CDR3 sequence is 13 residues long. Between the trimmed V and J ends, which lost 4 bases and 8 bases, there was a span of 13 bases. CDR1 is SGHRS and CDR2 is YFSETQ in the germline V gene. CDR3 coding DNA: TGCGCCAGCAGCCTAGGACGGGACGATGAGCAGTTCTTC. It specifies CASSLGRDDEQFF. The full variable domain, completed using reference TRBV5-1 and TRBJ2-1, is KAGVTQTPRYLIKTRGQQVTLSCSPISGHRSVSWYQQTPGQGLQFLFEYFSETQRNKGNFPGRFSGRQFSNSRSEMNVSTLELGDSALYLCASSLGRDDEQFFGPGTRLTVL.

The DNA of the CDR3 is TGTGCCAGCAGCGTAGCAGGTGGGACCTCGGGCGGCTACACCTTC. This sequence encodes CASSVAGGTSGGYTF. V and J are TRBV9 and TRBJ1-2; TRBD1 is a possible D gene (5 bases). V shed 0 bases and J shed 8 bases, with 17 bases lying between them. Germline CDR1 reads SGDLS; CDR2 reads YYNGEE. The CDR3 has 15 residues.

The chain combines TRBV29-1 with TRBJ2-1; TRBD2 matches at 11 bases. Germline V lookup: CDR1 SQVTM, CDR2 ANQGSEA. J was trimmed by 4 bases and V by 2 bases; bases with no gene match: 4. The CDR3 is made up of 15 amino acids. CDR3 amino acids: CSVEPSGGRYNEQFF. For the CDR3, the DNA is TGCAGCGTTGAACCTAGCGGGGGGCGATACAATGAGCAGTTCTTC.

This clone was detected only a few times. With only one base between it and a far larger clone, this is likely a read error. This sample includes further DNA sequences coding for the same CDR3. This chain joins TRBV7-6 and TRBJ2-2; no clear D. Germline V lookup: CDR1 SGHVS, CDR2 FNYEAQ. Trimming left V 2 bases short and J 5 bases short, with 6 bases between. The CDR3 runs 13 residues. The CDR3 region has the DNA TGTGCCAGCAGCTTAATCGGGACCGGGGAGCTGTTTTTT. Amino acids: CASSLIGTGELFF.

The chain combines TRBV7-6 with TRBJ2-7; 13 nucleotides match TRBD2. Looked up from germline, CDR1 is SGHVS and CDR2 is FNYEAQ. After removal of 0 bases from V and 0 bases from J, the junction contained 5 bases not matched to a gene. The CDR3 is 18 amino acids. As DNA, the CDR3 is TGTGCCAGCAGCTTAGCCCTCGGGACTAGCGGGGCCTCCTACGAGCAGTACTTC. Protein sequence: CASSLALGTSGASYEQYF.

The chain joins TRBV7-9 to TRBJ2-3, with D uncertain. Looked up from germline, CDR1 is SEHNR and CDR2 is FQNEAQ (reference sequence). V lost 4 bases to trimming and J lost 6 bases, with 8 bases between them. This CDR3 comprises 12 residues. This chain's CDR3 is CASSSTRDTQYF. CDR3 bases: TGTGCCAGCAGCTCAACACGGGATACGCAGTATTTT.

The V gene is TRBV5-1, the J gene TRBJ1-1, with a tentative D call TRBD1 (6 bases). This CDR3 comprises 15 residues. V shed 3 bases and J shed 4 bases, with 16 bases lying between them. CDR1 is SGHRS, CDR2 YFSETQ, per germline. DNA of the CDR3: TGCGCCAGCAGCTCCCAGGGGTCTGGTTCCACTGAAGCTTTCTTT. Its translation: CASSSQGSGSTEAFF.

The chain combines TRBV19 with TRBJ1-1, with 8 bases aligning to TRBD1. Germline-derived CDR1 and CDR2 are LNHDA and SQIVND (reference sequence). The V and J ends lost 3 bases and 2 bases, in that order; junction bases with no gene match: 5. There are 15 residues in the CDR3. This chain's CDR3 is CASSIPQGANTEAFF. DNA of the CDR3: TGTGCCAGTAGTATTCCCCAGGGGGCCAACACTGAAGCTTTCTTT.

The J gene is TRBJ2-1, the V gene TRBV7-7; unclear D gene. There are 15 residues in the CDR3. V was cut by 1 base and J by 6 bases, with 13 bases left in between. The germline CDR1 and CDR2 sequences are SSHAT and FNYEAQ (reference sequence). The CDR3 region has the DNA TGTGCCAGCAGCTTAGGTGTTGCGGCTAGCAATGAGCAGTTCTTC. Translation: CASSLGVAASNEQFF.

V gene TRBV7-9 combines with J gene TRBJ2-7; D remains unclear. CDR1 is SEHNR, CDR2 FQNEAQ, per germline (reference sequence). V lost 5 bases and J 1 base, leaving 9 bases between the germline ends. The CDR3 covers 13 residues. The CDR3 nucleotides are TGTGCCAGCAGCCCTACTTCTTCCTACGAGCAGTACTTC. Amino acid sequence: CASSPTSSYEQYF.